A selection of T cell receptor beta chains follows, all from one sample in a study of shared clonotypes between healthy human individuals. The data were produced by immunoSEQ multiplex PCR, yet TCRdb's version contains in-frame clones alone and is incomplete. The sample holds approximately 2,300,000 clones; roughly 92% are singletons and the top ten take 0.37%. The sequenced sample was naive CD4+ T cells from PBMCs. Every receptor here comes from a man between 18 and 35 years old in good health. Some clones in this sample may be carry-over from other donors' samples. Each CDR3 is given without its conserved first and last residue. D genes are given only for firm matches.

V gene	J gene	D gene	CDR3 protein
TRBV15	TRBJ2-7	NA	ATSRADRGFIMFEQY
TRBV4-1	TRBJ2-7	TRBD1	ASSQGRDRGHYEQY
TRBV5-1	TRBJ2-6	NA	ASSSAEGGVNVLT
TRBV27	TRBJ2-1	NA	ASSSGRGFNEQF
TRBV7-3	TRBJ1-1	NA	ASSLGGPAEAF
TRBV7-9	TRBJ2-7	NA	ASSSSGTSYEQY
TRBV28	TRBJ1-2	TRBD1	ASSPQDRGGYT
TRBV6-1	TRBJ2-3	NA	ASSEDVGGSADTQY
TRBV5-4	TRBJ1-2	NA	ASSSEGFFGYT
TRBV6-5	TRBJ1-2	TRBD1	ASSSTPGTGDGYT
TRBV5-4	TRBJ2-7	NA	ASSSPEQSSYEQY
TRBV28	TRBJ2-7	NA	ASSTPLSAQY
TRBV6-5	TRBJ1-1	NA	ASSSRPQGNTEAF
TRBV10-1	TRBJ2-1	TRBD1	ASSGTGAYNEQF
TRBV6-6	TRBJ1-2	NA	ASSDRGGGDYGYT
TRBV1	TRBJ1-2	NA	TSSQEIRTGGAHYGYT
TRBV29-1	TRBJ1-1	NA	SAISGDNTEAF
TRBV5-5	TRBJ2-1	NA	ASSLQGNNEQF
TRBV2	TRBJ1-2	TRBD1	ASSGNTGQAGGYT
TRBV7-8	TRBJ2-2	NA	ASSLVLALNTGELF
TRBV28	TRBJ1-5	NA	ASSLYRAQPQH
TRBV5-8	TRBJ1-5	NA	ASKGRNQPQH
TRBV7-3	TRBJ2-2	NA	ASSLRLSRDNTGELF
TRBV9	TRBJ2-3	NA	ASSVNLRSGSTDTQY
TRBV2	TRBJ1-5	TRBD1	ASSRQGGNQPQH
TRBV18	TRBJ2-7	TRBD2	ASSLGLAGWGQY
TRBV20-1	TRBJ2-7	NA	SASDPYEQY
TRBV7-9	TRBJ1-1	TRBD1	ASSLFRTGDRRQEAF
TRBV2	TRBJ2-1	NA	ASSDLVEQF
TRBV2	TRBJ2-7	NA	ASSANRPSYEQY
TRBV29-1	TRBJ2-2	NA	SVVVGATNTGELF
TRBV30	TRBJ1-1	NA	AADRMNTEAF
TRBV18	TRBJ2-3	TRBD2	ASSPRLAGGTDTQY
TRBV12-5	TRBJ1-2	NA	ASGLGREGSYGYT
TRBV7-2	TRBJ1-1	NA	ASSLGSREITEAF
TRBV4-2	TRBJ2-3	NA	ASSQDRGGGRRQY
TRBV28	TRBJ1-5	NA	ASGSERPQH
TRBV19	TRBJ1-5	TRBD1	ASSSAGGNQPQH
TRBV29-1	TRBJ2-4	TRBD2	SVVAGENIQY
TRBV6-1	TRBJ2-7	NA	ASSQSLPSYEQY
TRBV5-4	TRBJ2-1	NA	ASSLRSYNEQF
TRBV7-9	TRBJ2-6	NA	ASYRGWGPRLGANVLT
TRBV28	TRBJ2-3	NA	ASADRDTDTQY
TRBV9	TRBJ2-3	TRBD2	ASSPPGGTHTDTQY
TRBV5-4	TRBJ2-7	NA	ASSLAGGSHEQY
TRBV11-2	TRBJ2-3	NA	ASSSLLAATDTQY
TRBV10-3	TRBJ1-5	NA	AISESEMFPLNQPQH
TRBV6-6	TRBJ1-3	TRBD1	ATATGSGNTIY
TRBV10-1	TRBJ2-3	NA	ASSGGAGVGTQY
TRBV11-1	TRBJ2-7	NA	ASSPRVSYEQY
TRBV4-2	TRBJ2-2	NA	ASSQEPPVNTGELF
TRBV5-1	TRBJ2-2	NA	ASRPGTGGSGELF